This is a list of T cell receptor beta chains from one sample in a study of T-cell memory formation after mild COVID-19. TCRdb re-called the 5' RACE reads through MiXCR, storing one row per CDR3 protein. The sample records around 510,000 distinct CDR3 sequences, about 20% being singletons. Input material: PBMCs or a T cell subset sorted from them (not recorded which). The receptor source for this set is an adult woman who had mild COVID-19 (a few samples of this study predate the infection). Cell type and time point are not known. Both conserved end residues are part of each CDR3. The D gene is left open where the match is weak. Only some rows state a clone size, as once, few, many or a class for expanded clones.

D: NA
size: few
J: TRBJ2-6
V: TRBV12-3/TRBV12-4
length: 18
DNA: TGTGCCAGCAGTGACGTTATGGTGGGCTACTCTGGGGCCAACGTCCTGACTTTC
CDR3: CASSDVMVGYSGANVLTF

D: NA
size: NA
J: TRBJ1-2
V: TRBV12-3/TRBV12-4
length: 14
DNA: TGTGCCAGCAGCTCGGGGGTATCTCAATATGGCTACACCTTC
CDR3: CASSSGVSQYGYTF

D: TRBD2
size: NA
J: TRBJ2-1
V: TRBV5-1
length: 12
DNA: TGCGCCAGCAGCTTGGAACCGGGACTACAGTTCTTC
CDR3: CASSLEPGLQFF

D: NA
size: few
J: TRBJ2-5
V: TRBV7-2
length: 16
DNA: TGTGCCAGCAGCTTAGAGCCCGGGCCCCCCGGGGAGACCCAGTACTTC
CDR3: CASSLEPGPPGETQYF

D: NA
size: few
J: TRBJ1-6
V: TRBV10-3
length: 14
DNA: TGTGCCATCAGACATGACGCAGGGAATTCACCCCTCCACTTT
CDR3: CAIRHDAGNSPLHF

D: NA
size: few
J: TRBJ2-3
V: TRBV5-1
length: 15
DNA: TGCGCCAGCAGCTTGAGCAGGGGCGCCTCAGATACGCAGTATTTT
CDR3: CASSLSRGASDTQYF

D: NA
size: many
J: TRBJ2-1
V: TRBV7-8
length: 16
DNA: TGTGCCAGCAGCTTAGCGGGGGCAGGCTCCTACAATGAGCAGTTCTTC
CDR3: CASSLAGAGSYNEQFF

D: TRBD2
size: many
J: TRBJ2-3
V: TRBV18
length: 17
DNA: TGTGCCAGCTCACCAGCTCGAAGAGCGGGAGAATCAGATACGCAGTATTTT
CDR3: CASSPARRAGESDTQYF

D: NA
size: NA
J: TRBJ1-1
V: TRBV19
length: 13
DNA: TGTGCCAGTAGTATTGTAGGGGCAACTGAAGCTTTCTTT
CDR3: CASSIVGATEAFF

D: TRBD2
size: few
J: TRBJ2-5
V: TRBV7-2
length: 14
DNA: TGTGCCAGCAGCGCGGGGACTAGCCGGGAGACCCAGTACTTC
CDR3: CASSAGTSRETQYF

D: TRBD2
size: many
J: TRBJ2-2
V: TRBV5-5
length: 15
DNA: TGTGCCAGCAGCCCGCTAGCGGCGAACACCGGGGAGCTGTTTTTT
CDR3: CASSPLAANTGELFF

D: NA
size: NA
J: TRBJ2-3
V: TRBV6-5
length: 14
DNA: TGTGCCAGCAGTTACTCGACTAGCACAGATACGCAGTATTTT
CDR3: CASSYSTSTDTQYF

D: NA
size: NA
J: TRBJ1-2
V: TRBV12-5
length: 12
DNA: TGTGCTAGTGGTGACCCCGGGTGGGGCTACACCTTC
CDR3: CASGDPGWGYTF

D: TRBD1
size: many
J: TRBJ1-1
V: TRBV20-1
length: 14
DNA: TGCAGTGTTAAATCGGGACAGGGGAACACTGAAGCTTTCTTT
CDR3: CSVKSGQGNTEAFF

D: NA
size: many
J: TRBJ2-1
V: TRBV6-6
length: 12
DNA: TGTGCCAGCAGCTTACAGAACAATGAGCAGTTCTTC
CDR3: CASSLQNNEQFF

D: NA
size: NA
J: TRBJ2-3
V: TRBV4-1
length: 11
DNA: TGCGCCAGCAGCCAGGGACCCGAGGAGTATTTT
CDR3: CASSQGPEEYF

D: TRBD2
size: few
J: TRBJ2-1
V: TRBV4-2
length: 16
DNA: TGTGCCAGCAGCCAAGATCCAAGCGGGAGGGGCGATGAGCAGTTCTTC
CDR3: CASSQDPSGRGDEQFF

D: NA
size: NA
J: TRBJ2-7
V: TRBV20-1
length: 13
DNA: TGCAGTGCCATTCAGCGACTAACCTACGAGCAGTACTTC
CDR3: CSAIQRLTYEQYF

D: TRBD1
size: NA
J: TRBJ2-2
V: TRBV24-1
length: 17
DNA: TGTGCCACCAGTGACCACCTACAGGGGCCGTCCACCGGGGAGCTGTTTTTT
CDR3: CATSDHLQGPSTGELFF

D: TRBD1
size: few
J: TRBJ1-1
V: TRBV11-2
length: 15
DNA: TGTGCCAGCAGCTTAAATCAGGGGGTTAACTCTGAAGCTTTCTTT
CDR3: CASSLNQGVNSEAFF

D: NA
size: once
J: TRBJ2-1
V: TRBV15
length: 15
DNA: TGTGCCACCAGCACACCGGACTCCCCTTACAATGAGCAGTTCTTC
CDR3: CATSTPDSPYNEQFF

D: TRBD1
size: NA
J: TRBJ1-2
V: TRBV6-1
length: 16
DNA: TGTGCCAGCAGCGCACCTACGACAGGGGATATCTATGGCTACACCTTC
CDR3: CASSAPTTGDIYGYTF

D: NA
size: NA
J: TRBJ2-2
V: TRBV7-9
length: 18
DNA: TGTGCCAGCAGCCCTAGGGGGTTAGCGGAATCGAACACCGGGGAGCTGTTTTTT
CDR3: CASSPRGLAESNTGELFF

D: NA
size: NA
J: TRBJ1-2
V: TRBV4-3
length: 17
DNA: TGCGCCAGCAGCCAAGATTTCGGGACAAGCGATTCGTATGGCTACACCTTC
CDR3: CASSQDFGTSDSYGYTF

D: TRBD1
size: NA
J: TRBJ2-1
V: TRBV3-1
length: 15
DNA: TGTGCCAGCAGCCAAGCAGGGGGCGCGAGAAATGAGCAGTTCTTC
CDR3: CASSQAGGARNEQFF

D: TRBD2
size: few
J: TRBJ2-7
V: TRBV29-1
length: 16
DNA: TGCAGCGTTGAAGATTTGAGTTCCGGCGGGGGGGTCGAGCAGTACTTC
CDR3: CSVEDLSSGGGVEQYF